The sequence of this T cell receptor beta chain was determined in a study of control samples from healthy donors and cancer patients. Produced via immunoSEQ multiplex PCR; TCRdb's table is partial and in-frame only. Altogether under 130,000 clones are present, about 89% being singletons, with the ten largest covering 19%. With 2 bases removed from V and 8 bases from J, the gap between germline ends came to 12 bases. CDR3 size: 12 residues. Germline lookup yields CDR1 GTSNPN and CDR2 SVGIG (reference sequence). The specimen sequenced was PBMCs. V and J are TRBV30 and TRBJ1-2; D gene unclear. The sequence was collected from a man between 60 and 70 years old with lung cancer. The CDR3: CAWSFLTEGYTF. DNA for the CDR3: TGTGCCTGGAGTTTCCTGACCGAGGGCTACACCTTC.